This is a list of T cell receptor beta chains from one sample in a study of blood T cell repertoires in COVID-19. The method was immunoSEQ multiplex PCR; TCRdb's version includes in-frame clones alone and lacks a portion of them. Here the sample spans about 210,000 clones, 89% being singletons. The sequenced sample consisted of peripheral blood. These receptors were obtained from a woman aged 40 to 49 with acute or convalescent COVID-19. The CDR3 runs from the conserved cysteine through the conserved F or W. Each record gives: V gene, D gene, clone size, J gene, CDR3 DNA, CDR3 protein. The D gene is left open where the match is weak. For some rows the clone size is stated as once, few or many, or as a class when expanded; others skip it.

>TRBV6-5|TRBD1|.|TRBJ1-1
TGTGCCAGCAATTCGGGACAGATGAACACTGAAGCTTTCTTT
CASNSGQMNTEAFF
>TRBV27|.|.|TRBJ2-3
TGTGCCAGCAGTTCTCTCGGGGGAATAGATACGCAGTATTTT
CASSSLGGIDTQYF
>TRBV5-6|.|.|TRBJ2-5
TGTGCCAGCAGCTTGGAGGGGGAAGAGACCCAGTACTTC
CASSLEGEETQYF
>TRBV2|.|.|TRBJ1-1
TGTGCCAGCAGTGAAGCGCTAGGGGTCATGAACACTGAAGCTTTCTTT
CASSEALGVMNTEAFF
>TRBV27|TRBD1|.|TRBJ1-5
TGTGCCAGCAGTCCGGAACAGGGGAAACCTGATAGCAATCAGCCCCAGCATTTT
CASSPEQGKPDSNQPQHF
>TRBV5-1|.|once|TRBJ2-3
TGCGCCAGCAGTACAAACACAGATACGCAGTATTTT
CASSTNTDTQYF
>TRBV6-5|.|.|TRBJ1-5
TGTGCCAGCAGTTACTCAGGGGGAATAGGACAGCCCCAGCATTTT
CASSYSGGIGQPQHF
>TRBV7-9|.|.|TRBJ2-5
TGTGCCAGCAGCCCTCAATCAGGGGTCGGGGAGACCCAGTACTTC
CASSPQSGVGETQYF
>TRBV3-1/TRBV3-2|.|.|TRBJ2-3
TGTGCCAGCAGCCAAGGGGGGGACCGCACAGATACGCAGTATTTT
CASSQGGDRTDTQYF
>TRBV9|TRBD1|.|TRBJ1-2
TGTGCCAGCAGCGTTGGACAGGCCGAGGGCTATGGCTACACCTTC
CASSVGQAEGYGYTF
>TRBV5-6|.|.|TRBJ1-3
TGTGCCAGCAGCTTCCAGGGTATCCACGGAAACACCATATATTTT
CASSFQGIHGNTIYF
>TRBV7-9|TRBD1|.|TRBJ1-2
TGTGCCAGCAGCTTGGGTCCGGGACAGGGCGTTAACTATGGCTACACCTTC
CASSLGPGQGVNYGYTF
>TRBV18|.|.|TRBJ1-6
TGTGCCAGCACACAGGTGGCTGGAGTCAACTCCTATAATTCACCCCTCCACTTT
CASTQVAGVNSYNSPLHF
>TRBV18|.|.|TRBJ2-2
TGTGCCAGCTCACCAATGGCGGTCCCGAACACCGGGGAGCTGTTTTTT
CASSPMAVPNTGELFF
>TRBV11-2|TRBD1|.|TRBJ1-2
TGTGCCAGCAGCAGAATGGACAGGGCAACCTCCTATGGCTACACCTTC
CASSRMDRATSYGYTF
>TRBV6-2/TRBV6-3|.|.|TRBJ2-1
TGTGCCAGCAGTACGGCCGGGGGTTTAGACCGGGAGCAGTTCTTC
CASSTAGGLDREQFF
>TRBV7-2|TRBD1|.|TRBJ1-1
TGTGCCAGCAGCTTAGCCCGGGACAGCGACCTGGGCACTGAAGCTTTCTTT
CASSLARDSDLGTEAFF
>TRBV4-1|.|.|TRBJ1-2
TGCGCCAGCAGCCAAGAATCGGGGCGGGGGGTCTATGGCTACACCTTC
CASSQESGRGVYGYTF
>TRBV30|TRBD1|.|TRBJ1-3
TGTGCCAGCACGGGACAGATACTCCTCTCCGGAAACACCATATATTTT
CASTGQILLSGNTIYF
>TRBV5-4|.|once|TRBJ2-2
TGTGCCAGCAGCTTTGCCAAAGGATACAGGGAAGGAGCGAGGACCGGGGAGCTGTTTTTT
CASSFAKGYREGARTGELFF
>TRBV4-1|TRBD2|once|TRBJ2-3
TGCGCCAGCAGCCAATTAGCGGGGGGCACAGATACGCAGTATTTT
CASSQLAGGTDTQYF
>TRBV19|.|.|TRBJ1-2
TGTGCCAGTAGTATAGTCGCCAGGCCCCCGGGAGGCTACACCTTC
CASSIVARPPGGYTF
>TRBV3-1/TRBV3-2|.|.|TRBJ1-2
TGTGCCAGCAGTGCTACAGGGTTTGGCTACACCTTC
CASSATGFGYTF
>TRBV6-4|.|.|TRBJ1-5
TGTGCCAGCCCCCGACAGGAGGAGAATCAGCCCCAGCATTTT
CASPRQEENQPQHF
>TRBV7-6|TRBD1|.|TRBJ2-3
TGTGCCAGCAGCAAGAACAGGGGAAGCACAGATACGCAGTATTTT
CASSKNRGSTDTQYF
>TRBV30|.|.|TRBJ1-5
TGTGCCTGGAGTTCTCCGGTCGGGTTGCAGCCCCAGCATTTT
CAWSSPVGLQPQHF
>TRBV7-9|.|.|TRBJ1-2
TGTGCCAGCAGCCCGATCCCCGCAGGGGTGCTGGGCTACACCTTC
CASSPIPAGVLGYTF
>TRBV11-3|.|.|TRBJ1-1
TGTGCCAGCAGCTTATATATGAACACTGAAGCTTTCTTT
CASSLYMNTEAFF
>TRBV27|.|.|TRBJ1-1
TGTGCCAGCAGTCCGCAGACCGTGGGGGCCCAGGCTTTCTTT
CASSPQTVGAQAFF
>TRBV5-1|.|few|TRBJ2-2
TGCGCCAGCAGCTTGGGACGGCGGGTTGACACCGGGGAGCTGTTTTTT
CASSLGRRVDTGELFF
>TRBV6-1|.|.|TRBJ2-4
TGTGCCAGCAGTGAAGCTCCTCCGGGACACCCCAAAAACATTCAGTACTTC
CASSEAPPGHPKNIQYF
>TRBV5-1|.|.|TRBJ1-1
TGCGCCAGCAGCCCAGGCGACAGGAACACTGAAGCTTTCTTT
CASSPGDRNTEAFF
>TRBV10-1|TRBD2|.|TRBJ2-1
TGCGCCAGCAGTGATGGGCTAGCGGGGAAGAAGAATGAGCAGTTCTTC
CASSDGLAGKKNEQFF
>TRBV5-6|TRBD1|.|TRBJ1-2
TGTGCCAGCAGGGGTCAGGACAGGGGTTACTATGGCTACACCTTC
CASRGQDRGYYGYTF
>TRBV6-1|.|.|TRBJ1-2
TGTGCCAGCAGTGAAGCTAGACGGGGAGGGAACACCTTC
CASSEARRGGNTF
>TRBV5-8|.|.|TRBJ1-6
TGTGCCAGCAGCTTGGTGTTCCTTCGGAATTCACCCCTCCACTTT
CASSLVFLRNSPLHF
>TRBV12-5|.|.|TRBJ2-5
TGTGCTAGTGGTTCATACCAAGAGACCCAGTACTTC
CASGSYQETQYF